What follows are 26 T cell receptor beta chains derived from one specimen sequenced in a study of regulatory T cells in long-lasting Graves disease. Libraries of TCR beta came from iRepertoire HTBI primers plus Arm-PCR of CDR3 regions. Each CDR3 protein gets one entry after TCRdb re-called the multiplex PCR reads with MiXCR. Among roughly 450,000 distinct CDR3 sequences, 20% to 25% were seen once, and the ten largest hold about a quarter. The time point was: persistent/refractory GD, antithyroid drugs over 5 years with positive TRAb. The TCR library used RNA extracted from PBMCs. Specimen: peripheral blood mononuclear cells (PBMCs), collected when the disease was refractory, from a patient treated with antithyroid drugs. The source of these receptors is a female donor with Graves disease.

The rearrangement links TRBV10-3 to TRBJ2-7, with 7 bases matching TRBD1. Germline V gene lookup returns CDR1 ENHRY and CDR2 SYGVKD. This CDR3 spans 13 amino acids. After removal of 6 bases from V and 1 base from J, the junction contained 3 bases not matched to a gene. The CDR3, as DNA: TGTGCCATCAGGCCAGGGGGATCCTACGAGCAGTACTTC. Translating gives CAIRPGGSYEQYF.

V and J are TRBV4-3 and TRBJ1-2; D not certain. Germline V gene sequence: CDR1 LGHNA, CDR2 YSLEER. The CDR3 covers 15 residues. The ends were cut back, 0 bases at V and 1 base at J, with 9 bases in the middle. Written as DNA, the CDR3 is TGCGCCAGCAGCCAAGATAGGCACAGTAACTATGGCTACACCTTC. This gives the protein CASSQDRHSNYGYTF.

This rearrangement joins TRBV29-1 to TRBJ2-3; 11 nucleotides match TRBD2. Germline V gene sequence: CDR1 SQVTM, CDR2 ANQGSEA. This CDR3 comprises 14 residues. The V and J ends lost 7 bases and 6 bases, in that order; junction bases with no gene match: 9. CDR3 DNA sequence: TGCAGCGCCTGGACTAGCGGGTGGAGGGATACGCAGTATTTT. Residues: CSAWTSGWRDTQYF.

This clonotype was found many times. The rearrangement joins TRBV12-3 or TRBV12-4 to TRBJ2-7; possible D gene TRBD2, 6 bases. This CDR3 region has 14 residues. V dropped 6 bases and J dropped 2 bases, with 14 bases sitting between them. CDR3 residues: CASRPSGQAYEQYF. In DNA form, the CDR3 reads TGTGCCAGCAGACCAAGCGGGCAAGCCTACGAGCAGTACTTC.

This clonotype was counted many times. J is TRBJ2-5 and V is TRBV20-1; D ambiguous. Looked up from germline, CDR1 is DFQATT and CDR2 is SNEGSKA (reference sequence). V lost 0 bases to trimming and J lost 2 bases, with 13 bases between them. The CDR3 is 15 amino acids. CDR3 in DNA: TGCAGTGCTAGAGAAGGTTTCAAGAGGCAAGAGACCCAGTACTTC. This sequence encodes CSAREGFKRQETQYF.

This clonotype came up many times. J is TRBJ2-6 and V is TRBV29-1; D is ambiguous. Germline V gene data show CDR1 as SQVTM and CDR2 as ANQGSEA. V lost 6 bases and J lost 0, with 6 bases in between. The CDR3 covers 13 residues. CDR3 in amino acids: CSVRSSGANVLTF. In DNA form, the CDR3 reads TGCAGCGTCCGGTCCTCTGGGGCCAACGTCCTGACTTTC.

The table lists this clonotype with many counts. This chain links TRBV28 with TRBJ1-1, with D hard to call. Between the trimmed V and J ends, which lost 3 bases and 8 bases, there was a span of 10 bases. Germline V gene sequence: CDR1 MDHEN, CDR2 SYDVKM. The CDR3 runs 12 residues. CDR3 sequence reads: CASSLSRSEAFF. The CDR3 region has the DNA TGTGCCAGCAGTTTGTCAAGAAGCGAAGCTTTCTTT.

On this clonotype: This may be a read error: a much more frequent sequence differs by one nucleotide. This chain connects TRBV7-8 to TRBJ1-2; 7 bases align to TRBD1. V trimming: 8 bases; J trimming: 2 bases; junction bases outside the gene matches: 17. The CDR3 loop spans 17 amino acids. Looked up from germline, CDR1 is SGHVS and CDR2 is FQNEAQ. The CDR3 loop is CASSTPARRGKNYGYTF. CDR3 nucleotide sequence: TGTGCCAGCTCCACTCCGGCCCGCAGGGGGAAAAACTATGGCTACACCTTC.

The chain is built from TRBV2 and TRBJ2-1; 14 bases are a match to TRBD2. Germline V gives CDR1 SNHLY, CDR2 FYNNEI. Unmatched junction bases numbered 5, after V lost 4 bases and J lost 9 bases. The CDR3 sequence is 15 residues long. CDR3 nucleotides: TGTGCCAGCAGTGCACAGACTAGCGGGAGGGTTGAGCAGTTCTTC. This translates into CASSAQTSGRVEQFF.

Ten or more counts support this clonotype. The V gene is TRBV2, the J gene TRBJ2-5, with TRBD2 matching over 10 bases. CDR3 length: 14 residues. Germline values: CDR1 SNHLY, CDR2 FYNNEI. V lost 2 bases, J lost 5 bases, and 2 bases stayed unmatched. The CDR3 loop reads CASSELAGVETQYF. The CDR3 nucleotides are TGTGCCAGCAGTGAACTAGCGGGAGTTGAGACCCAGTACTTC.

For the CDR3, the DNA is TGCGCCAGCACCACCACCGGGGGGCGTAATTCACCCCTCCACTTT. Its protein is CASTTTGGRNSPLHF. V and J are TRBV5-1 and TRBJ1-6; a possible D gene is TRBD1 (6 bases). The CDR3 covers 15 residues. The V end was cut by 6 bases, the J end by 6 bases, with 16 bases between. Per the germline V gene, CDR1 is SGHRS and CDR2 is YFSETQ.

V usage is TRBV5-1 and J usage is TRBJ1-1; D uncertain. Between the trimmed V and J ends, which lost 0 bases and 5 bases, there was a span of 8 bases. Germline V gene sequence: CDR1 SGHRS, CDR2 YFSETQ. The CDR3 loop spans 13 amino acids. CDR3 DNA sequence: TGCGCCAGCAGCTTGGATTACGGAACTGAAGCTTTCTTT. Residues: CASSLDYGTEAFF.

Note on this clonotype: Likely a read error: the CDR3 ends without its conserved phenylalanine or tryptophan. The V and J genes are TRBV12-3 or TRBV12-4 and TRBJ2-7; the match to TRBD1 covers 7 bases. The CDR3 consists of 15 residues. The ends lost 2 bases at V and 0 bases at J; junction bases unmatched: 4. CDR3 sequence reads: CASSLRGTDSYEQYS. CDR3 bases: TGTGCCAGCAGTTTAAGGGGGACAGACTCCTACGAGCAGTACTCC.

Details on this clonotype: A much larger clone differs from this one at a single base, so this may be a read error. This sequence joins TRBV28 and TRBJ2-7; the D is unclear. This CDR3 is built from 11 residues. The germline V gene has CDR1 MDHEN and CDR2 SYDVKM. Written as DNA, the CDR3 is TGTGCCAACAGTCCATCCCGCGAGCAGTACTTC. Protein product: CANSPSREQYF. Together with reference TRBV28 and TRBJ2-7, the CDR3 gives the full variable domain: DVKVTQSSRYLVKRTGEKVFLECVQDMDHENMFWYRQDPGLGLRLIYFSYDVKMKEKGDIPEGYSVSREKKERFSLILESASTNQTSMYLCANSPSREQYFGPGTRLTVT.

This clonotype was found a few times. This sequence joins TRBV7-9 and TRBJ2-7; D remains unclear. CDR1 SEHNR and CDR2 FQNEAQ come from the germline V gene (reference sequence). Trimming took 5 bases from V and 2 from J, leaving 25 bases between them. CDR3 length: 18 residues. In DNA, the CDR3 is TGTGCCAGCAGCCGCCAGGAAAGTACAACTTCTGGGACCTACGAGCAGTACTTC. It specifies CASSRQESTTSGTYEQYF.

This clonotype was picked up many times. CDR3: CSARERYMNTEAFF. The CDR3 nucleotides read TGCAGTGCTAGGGAAAGATACATGAACACTGAAGCTTTCTTT. V gene TRBV20-1 combines with J gene TRBJ1-1; D gene ambiguous. CDR1 and CDR2 from the germline V gene are DFQATT and SNEGSKA (reference sequence). With 3 bases removed from V and 0 bases from J, the gap between germline ends came to 11 bases. This CDR3 spans 14 amino acids.

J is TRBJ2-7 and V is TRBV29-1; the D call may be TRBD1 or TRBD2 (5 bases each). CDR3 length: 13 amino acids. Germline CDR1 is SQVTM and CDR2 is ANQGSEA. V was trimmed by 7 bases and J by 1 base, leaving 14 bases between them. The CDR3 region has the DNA TGCAGCGGTGTGGACGGGGCTTCCTACGAGCAGTACTTC. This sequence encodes CSGVDGASYEQYF.

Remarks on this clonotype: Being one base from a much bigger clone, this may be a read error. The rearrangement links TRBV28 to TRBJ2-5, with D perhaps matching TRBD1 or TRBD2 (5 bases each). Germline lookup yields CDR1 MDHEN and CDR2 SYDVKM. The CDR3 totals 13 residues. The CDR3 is CANSSTERWTQYF. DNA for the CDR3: TGTGCCAACAGTTCGACAGAGCGGTGGACCCAGTACTTC.

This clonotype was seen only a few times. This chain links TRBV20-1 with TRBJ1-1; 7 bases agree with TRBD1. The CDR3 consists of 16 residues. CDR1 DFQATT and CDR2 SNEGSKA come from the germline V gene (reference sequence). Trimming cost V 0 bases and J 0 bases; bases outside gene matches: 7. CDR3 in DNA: TGCAGTGCTAGAGACCCCAAGACAGGGATGAACACTGAAGCTTTCTTT. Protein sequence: CSARDPKTGMNTEAFF.

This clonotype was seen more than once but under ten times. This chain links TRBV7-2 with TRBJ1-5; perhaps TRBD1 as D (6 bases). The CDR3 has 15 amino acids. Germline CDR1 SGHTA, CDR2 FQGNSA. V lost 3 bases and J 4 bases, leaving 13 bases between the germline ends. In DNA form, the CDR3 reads TGTGCCAGCAGCTTTGGGGGGGCTGGAAATCAGCCCCAGCATTTT. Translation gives CASSFGGAGNQPQHF.

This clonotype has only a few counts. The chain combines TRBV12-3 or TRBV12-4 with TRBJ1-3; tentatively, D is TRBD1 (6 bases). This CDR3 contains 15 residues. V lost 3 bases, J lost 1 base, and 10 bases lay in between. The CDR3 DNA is TGTGCCAGCAGTTTGTCCCAGGGGTCTGGAAACACCATATATTTT. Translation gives CASSLSQGSGNTIYF.

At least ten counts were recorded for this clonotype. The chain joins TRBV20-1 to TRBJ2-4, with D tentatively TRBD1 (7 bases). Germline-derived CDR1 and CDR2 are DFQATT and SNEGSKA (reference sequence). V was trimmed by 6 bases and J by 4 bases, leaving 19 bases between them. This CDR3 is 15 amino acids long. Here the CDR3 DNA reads TGCAGTGCGGGGGGACAGATCACATTTAAAAACATTCAGTACTTC. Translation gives CSAGGQITFKNIQYF.

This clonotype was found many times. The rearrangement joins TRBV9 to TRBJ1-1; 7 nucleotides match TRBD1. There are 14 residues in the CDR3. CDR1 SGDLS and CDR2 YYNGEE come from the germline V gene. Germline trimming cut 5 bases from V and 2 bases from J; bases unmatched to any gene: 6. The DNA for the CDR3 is TGTGCCAGCAGTGCCAGACAGGGTAACACTGAAGCTTTCTTT. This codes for CASSARQGNTEAFF. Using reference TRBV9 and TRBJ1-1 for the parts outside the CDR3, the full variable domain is DSGVTQTPKHLITATGQRVTLRCSPRSGDLSVYWYQQSLDQGLQFLIQYYNGEERAKGNILERFSAQQFPDLHSELNLSSLELGDSALYFCASSARQGNTEAFFGQGTRLTVV.

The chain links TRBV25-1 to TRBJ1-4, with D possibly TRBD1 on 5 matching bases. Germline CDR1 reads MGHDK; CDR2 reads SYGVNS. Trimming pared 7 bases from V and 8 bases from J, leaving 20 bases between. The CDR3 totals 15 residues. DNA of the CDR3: TGTGCCAGCAACAAAGCAGGGTCCGGCGGGGAAAAACTGTTTTTT. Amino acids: CASNKAGSGGEKLFF.

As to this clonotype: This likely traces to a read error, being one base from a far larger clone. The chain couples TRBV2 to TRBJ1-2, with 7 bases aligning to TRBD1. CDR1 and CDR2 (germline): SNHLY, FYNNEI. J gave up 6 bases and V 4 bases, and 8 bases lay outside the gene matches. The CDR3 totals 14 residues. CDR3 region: CASSVTSGTDGYTF. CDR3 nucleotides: TGTGCCAGCAGTGTAACTTCCGGGACAGATGGCTACACCTTC.

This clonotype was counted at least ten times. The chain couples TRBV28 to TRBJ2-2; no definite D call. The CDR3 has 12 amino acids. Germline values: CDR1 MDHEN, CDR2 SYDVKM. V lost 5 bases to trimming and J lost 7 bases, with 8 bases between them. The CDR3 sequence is CASSQGVGELFF. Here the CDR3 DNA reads TGTGCCAGCAGTCAAGGAGTCGGGGAGCTGTTTTTT.